A selection of T cell receptor beta chains follows, all from one sample in a study of blood T cell repertoires in COVID-19. Sequencing was performed with immunoSEQ multiplex PCR; in TCRdb, only in-frame clones are kept and a portion is missing. Here the sample spans 200,000 to 250,000 clones, roughly 86% being singletons. Source material: peripheral blood. These receptor sequences come from a woman in her thirties who had recovered from COVID-19. Both conserved end residues are part of each CDR3. D genes are given only for firm matches. Expanded clones get a size class; other rows say once, few or many, or leave the size out.

j_call: TRBJ2-3; clone_size: .; d_call: TRBD1; v_call: TRBV5-1; cdr3_nt: TGCGCCAGCAGCTTGGCCTGGGACAGCCGTCCCCTCGGTGATACGCAGTATTTT; cdr3_aa: CASSLAWDSRPLGDTQYF
j_call: TRBJ2-3; clone_size: .; d_call: TRBD2; v_call: TRBV5-4; cdr3_nt: TGTGCCAGCAGTCGGACCGGCGGGGGGGTGGTAGATACGCAGTATTTT; cdr3_aa: CASSRTGGGVVDTQYF
j_call: TRBJ2-2; clone_size: .; d_call: .; v_call: TRBV30; cdr3_nt: TGTGCCTGGCGAGGACTAAAGAACACCGGGGAGCTGTTTTTT; cdr3_aa: CAWRGLKNTGELFF
j_call: TRBJ2-5; clone_size: .; d_call: TRBD2; v_call: TRBV7-3; cdr3_nt: TGTGCCAGCAGCCTCCGACTAGCGGGACAAGAGACCCAGTACTTC; cdr3_aa: CASSLRLAGQETQYF
j_call: TRBJ1-2; clone_size: .; d_call: TRBD1; v_call: TRBV11-2; cdr3_nt: TGTGCCAGCACCCCTTTGACAGGGGGCGTTATGGACTATGGCTACACCTTC; cdr3_aa: CASTPLTGGVMDYGYTF
j_call: TRBJ1-1; clone_size: few; d_call: TRBD1; v_call: TRBV30; cdr3_nt: TGTGCCTGGAGTGTACGGTTGGGCAGGGGGCGAACTGAAGCTTTCTTT; cdr3_aa: CAWSVRLGRGRTEAFF
j_call: TRBJ2-2; clone_size: once; d_call: .; v_call: TRBV15; cdr3_nt: TGTGCCACCAGCGAGCAGGACAGGAACACCGGGGAGCTGTTTTTT; cdr3_aa: CATSEQDRNTGELFF
j_call: TRBJ2-1; clone_size: .; d_call: TRBD1; v_call: TRBV10-3; cdr3_nt: TGTGCCATAGACAGGGGGCTGGACAATGAGCAGTTCTTC; cdr3_aa: CAIDRGLDNEQFF
j_call: TRBJ2-1; clone_size: .; d_call: .; v_call: TRBV27; cdr3_nt: TGTGCCAGCAGTTCTCACCTTGACTGGGAGCAGTTCTTC; cdr3_aa: CASSSHLDWEQFF
j_call: TRBJ1-2; clone_size: .; d_call: .; v_call: TRBV18; cdr3_nt: TGTGCCAGCTCACCAGTGACAGGCTACAACTATGGCTACACCTTC; cdr3_aa: CASSPVTGYNYGYTF
j_call: TRBJ2-7; clone_size: once; d_call: .; v_call: TRBV19; cdr3_nt: TGTGCCAGTAGGCAGGGGGGTTCCTACGAGCAGTACTTC; cdr3_aa: CASRQGGSYEQYF
j_call: TRBJ2-7; clone_size: .; d_call: .; v_call: TRBV6-5; cdr3_nt: TGTGCCGCCTATACCTACGAGCAGTACTTC; cdr3_aa: CAAYTYEQYF
j_call: TRBJ2-2; clone_size: .; d_call: TRBD2; v_call: TRBV14; cdr3_nt: TGTGCCAGCAGCCCACTAGCGGGATACACCGGGGAGCTGTTTTTT; cdr3_aa: CASSPLAGYTGELFF